The next 32 T cell receptor beta chains were all read from a single sample in a study of memory CD4+ T cells and cytomegalovirus serostatus. The sort gate was single viable CD3+CD4+CD8-CD45RO+ cells for memory CD4+ T cells. This table comes from immunoSEQ multiplex PCR, and its TCRdb copy is limited to in-frame clones, with some not included. The repertoire holds more than 45,000 clones, with 78% as singletons. Sequenced material: memory CD4+ T cells from blood. The receptors originated from an adult in good health and CMV-seronegative.

The rearrangement joins TRBV5-4 to TRBJ1-2; D is unresolved. Germline CDR1 and CDR2: SGHNT and YYREEE (reference sequence). CDR3 length: 15 residues. V was shortened by 1 base and J by 6 bases, with 16 bases between the two germline ends. The CDR3 sequence: CASSLTTDKTDGYTF. In nucleotides, the CDR3 is TGTGCCAGCAGCTTGACTACAGACAAAACAGATGGCTACACCTTC.

The chain links TRBV9 to TRBJ1-2; the D is unclear. Germline CDR1 is SGDLS and CDR2 is YYNGEE. V was pared by 4 bases and J by 2 bases, with 3 bases between. CDR3 length equals 11 residues. This chain's CDR3 is CASSLNYGYTF. Here the CDR3 DNA reads TGTGCCAGCAGCCTGAACTATGGCTACACCTTC.

The chain links TRBV7-6 to TRBJ2-5; D not certain. Germline V gives CDR1 SGHVS, CDR2 FNYEAQ. The CDR3 covers 12 residues. V was trimmed by 5 bases and J by 0 bases, leaving 4 bases between them. The chain's CDR3 is CASSAHQETQYF. The CDR3 DNA is TGTGCCAGCAGCGCCCACCAAGAGACCCAGTACTTC.

V gene TRBV2 combines with J gene TRBJ1-5; TRBD1 might be the D (6 bases). The CDR3 runs 14 residues. Between the trimmed V and J ends, which lost 6 bases and 2 bases, there was a span of 11 bases. Germline V gives CDR1 SNHLY, CDR2 FYNNEI. The CDR3 sequence is CASRAGVGNQPQHF. CDR3 sequence (DNA): TGTGCCAGCAGGGCAGGGGTGGGCAATCAGCCCCAGCATTTT.

The chain employs TRBV7-2 and TRBJ2-2, with a tentative D call TRBD2 (6 bases). The germline V gene encodes CDR1 SGHTA and CDR2 FQGNSA. CDR3 length equals 14 residues. V was clipped by 8 bases and J by 1 base, with 11 bases between them. This CDR3 is CASGRDWNTGELFF. CDR3 sequence (DNA): TGTGCCAGCGGAAGGGACTGGAACACCGGGGAGCTGTTTTTT.

The rearrangement joins TRBV10-3 to TRBJ2-3; 14 nucleotides align to TRBD2. Germline V lookup: CDR1 ENHRY, CDR2 SYGVKD. The CDR3 extends over 18 amino acids. V was clipped by 6 bases and J by 4 bases; unmatched bases: 12. The CDR3 region is CAISPTGTSGRGPDTQYF. The DNA for the CDR3 is TGTGCCATCAGCCCTACCGGGACTAGCGGGAGAGGTCCAGATACGCAGTATTTT.

This chain uses TRBV5-4 with TRBJ1-2; the D gene is possibly TRBD1 (5 bases). V was clipped by 4 bases and J by 0 bases, with 13 bases between them. Germline lookup yields CDR1 SGHNT and CDR2 YYREEE (reference sequence). CDR3 size: 15 residues. The chain's CDR3 is CASSGGGVANYGYTF. For the CDR3, the DNA is TGTGCCAGCAGCGGGGGGGGTGTCGCTAACTATGGCTACACCTTC.

A few counts support this clone. The chain employs TRBV5-4 and TRBJ2-5, with 15 bases lining up with TRBD2. V lost 7 bases and J lost 13; bases outside the gene matches: 11. This CDR3 comprises 14 residues. CDR1 and CDR2 from the germline V gene are SGHNT and YYREEE (reference sequence). The CDR3 region is CASALLGLAGGLYF. For the CDR3, the DNA is TGTGCCAGCGCACTACTGGGACTAGCGGGGGGACTGTACTTC.

This clone has only one observation. The CDR3 coding sequence is TGTGCCAGCAGCTTAGTTAGCAAGACCCAGTACTTC. Amino acid sequence: CASSLVSKTQYF. V and J are TRBV7-2 and TRBJ2-5, with D unclear. Trimming took off 1 base at V and 6 bases at J, with 6 bases between the two ends. The CDR3 spans 12 residues. Germline-derived CDR1 and CDR2 are SGHTA and FQGNSA.

The chain couples TRBV7-2 to TRBJ2-7, with 12 bases lining up with TRBD1. This CDR3 region has 14 residues. Trimming took 4 bases from V and 7 from J; bases not matched to a gene: 5. Germline V gene sequence: CDR1 SGHTA, CDR2 FQGNSA. The CDR3 bases are TGTGCCAGCAGCTCGGGGACAGGGGGCTGGGAGCAGTACTTC. Its protein is CASSSGTGGWEQYF.

The chain combines TRBV18 with TRBJ1-3; D ambiguous. V was cut by 5 bases and J by 0 bases, with 14 bases left in between. The V gene's germline CDR1 is KGHSH and CDR2 LQKENI. The CDR3 spans 16 residues. CDR3 loop: CASSFGQANSGNTIYF. CDR3 coding DNA: TGTGCCAGCTCATTCGGGCAGGCAAACTCTGGAAACACCATATATTTT.

V and J are TRBV19 and TRBJ2-3; D unresolved. Germline V gene lookup returns CDR1 LNHDA and CDR2 SQIVND (reference sequence). The CDR3 runs to 13 residues. With 6 bases removed from V and 1 base from J, the gap between germline ends came to 8 bases. The CDR3 DNA reads as TGTGCCAGTAGATCGGCTGGCACAGATACGCAGTATTTT. It yields the protein CASRSAGTDTQYF.

In its sample, this clone was seen a few times. The DNA of the CDR3 is TGTGCCAGCAGCGCTAACTATGGCTACACCTTC. Encoded protein: CASSANYGYTF. The J gene is TRBJ1-2, the V gene TRBV9; D gene ambiguous. The germline CDR1 and CDR2 sequences are SGDLS and YYNGEE. CDR3 size: 11 residues. The V and J ends lost 3 bases and 0 bases respectively, with 0 bases between them.

This clone was picked up a small number of times. V and J are TRBV6-5 and TRBJ2-2; D is unresolved. CDR1 and CDR2 (germline): MNHEY, SVGAGI. Trimming took 0 bases from V and 4 from J, leaving 3 bases between them. CDR3 length: 13 residues. CDR3 nucleotide sequence: TGTGCCAGCAGTTACTCGACCACCGGGGAGCTGTTTTTT. Protein sequence: CASSYSTTGELFF.

This chain joins TRBV5-1 and TRBJ2-7; perhaps TRBD2 as D (6 bases). Trimming stripped 0 bases from V and 5 bases from J, with 9 bases between. The CDR3 extends over 13 amino acids. Looked up from germline, CDR1 is SGHRS and CDR2 is YFSETQ. CDR3 loop: CASSLGLVDEQYF. The CDR3 DNA follows: TGCGCCAGCAGCTTGGGACTAGTTGACGAGCAGTACTTC.

This rearrangement joins TRBV10-1 to TRBJ1-2; D gene uncertain. Germline lookup yields CDR1 WNHNN and CDR2 SYGVQD (reference sequence). This CDR3 region has 14 residues. V lost 4 bases to trimming and J lost 3 bases, with 12 bases between them. The DNA of the CDR3 is TGCGCCAGCAGTGGTGTTCCCTCCCACTATGGCTACACCTTC. Translated, it gives CASSGVPSHYGYTF.

The chain has TRBV4-1 and TRBJ1-2, with 7 nucleotides matching TRBD1. Per the germline V gene, CDR1 is MGHRA and CDR2 is YSYEKL. The CDR3 has 16 residues. V lost 2 bases to trimming and J lost 4 bases; unmatched junction nucleotides: 10. Here the CDR3 reads CASSQSRQTGTYGYTF. CDR3 in DNA: TGCGCCAGCAGCCAAAGCAGACAGACAGGGACCTATGGCTACACCTTC.

This rearrangement joins TRBV5-8 to TRBJ2-2, with 14 bases lining up with TRBD2. The length of the CDR3 is 18 residues. Losses at the gene ends were 2 bases for V and 4 bases for J; bases not matched to a gene: 7. The germline CDR1 and CDR2 sequences are SGHTS and YDEGEE. The CDR3: CASSFVGTSGGATGELFF. The DNA for the CDR3 is TGTGCCAGCAGCTTTGTCGGGACTAGCGGGGGCGCCACCGGGGAGCTGTTTTTT.

In this sample, this clone turned up once. The chain uses TRBV9 and TRBJ2-7; TRBD1 aligns across 10 bases. Germline V gives CDR1 SGDLS, CDR2 YYNGEE. This CDR3 is 15 amino acids long. With 3 bases clipped from V and 5 bases from J, the junction kept 8 bases outside the gene matches. CDR3 in DNA: TGTGCCAGCAGCGCAACCGGGACAGGGGCCAACGAGCAGTACTTC. The encoded protein is CASSATGTGANEQYF.

By sample share, this clone is medium-sized. The rearrangement joins TRBV30 to TRBJ1-1; 7 bases line up with TRBD1. The trim removed 2 bases at V and 3 bases at J, leaving 9 bases unmatched. This CDR3 has 15 amino acids. Germline lookup yields CDR1 GTSNPN and CDR2 SVGIG (reference sequence). CDR3: CAWSPGGMGDTEAFF. CDR3 bases: TGTGCCTGGAGTCCAGGGGGGATGGGGGACACTGAAGCTTTCTTT.

Comment on this clone: An end of the junction differs from the germline gene, which may be a read error. The V and J genes are TRBV20-1 and TRBJ2-5, with D maybe TRBD1 (5 bases). The CDR3 totals 10 residues. Germline V lookup: CDR1 DFQATT, CDR2 SNEGSKA (reference sequence). CDR3 amino acids: CSARPTESDF. In nucleotides, the CDR3 is TGCAGTGCTAGACCGACAGAGTCTGACTTC.

CDR3 in amino acids: CASRPGEVNTGELFF. The CDR3 region has the DNA TGTGCCAGCAGACCCGGTGAGGTGAACACCGGGGAGCTGTTTTTT. This sequence joins TRBV7-9 and TRBJ2-2; D not certain. This CDR3 comprises 15 residues. Trimming removed 6 bases from V and 1 base from J, with 12 bases in between. CDR1 is SEHNR and CDR2 is FQNEAQ in the germline V gene (reference sequence).

The chain employs TRBV5-4 and TRBJ2-3; 8 bases match TRBD2. CDR1 SGHNT and CDR2 YYREEE come from the germline V gene (reference sequence). J was trimmed by 5 bases and V by 1 base; bases with no gene match: 6. The CDR3 is made up of 15 amino acids. CDR3 in amino acids: CASSLSGSRQDTQYF. The CDR3 DNA sequence: TGTGCCAGCAGCTTGAGCGGGAGCCGCCAAGATACGCAGTATTTT.

The J gene is TRBJ2-2, the V gene TRBV9, with a possible D match to TRBD2 (5 bases). CDR1 SGDLS and CDR2 YYNGEE come from the germline V gene. The CDR3 totals 12 residues. Trimming shortened V by 5 bases and J by 3 bases, and 5 bases separated the two germline ends. For the CDR3, the DNA is TGTGCCAGCAGGAGGGACACCGGGGAGCTGTTTTTT. This gives the protein CASRRDTGELFF.

This chain joins TRBV2 and TRBJ1-2, with 7 bases lining up with TRBD1. V was clipped by 8 bases and J by 2 bases; unmatched bases: 2. The CDR3 runs 12 residues. In germline, CDR1 is SNHLY, CDR2 FYNNEI. The CDR3 sequence is CASQTGNYGYTF. Here the CDR3 DNA reads TGTGCCAGCCAGACAGGGAACTATGGCTACACCTTC.

The chain carries TRBV10-3 and TRBJ1-5; no definite D call. The germline gives CDR1 ENHRY, CDR2 SYGVKD. V dropped 5 bases and J dropped 0 bases, with 8 bases sitting between them. The CDR3 totals 14 residues. CDR3 protein: CAISSDVSNQPQHF. In DNA, the CDR3 is TGTGCCATCAGTTCTGACGTTAGCAATCAGCCCCAGCATTTT.

In the case of this clone: The same CDR3 arises from other DNA sequences in this sample as well. The chain links TRBV30 to TRBJ1-5, with no clear D. The germline V and J ends were trimmed by 1 base and 0 bases, with 1 base remaining between them. The length of the CDR3 is 12 residues. CDR1 and CDR2 (germline): GTSNPN, SVGIG (reference sequence). The CDR3 DNA is TGTGCCTGGAGTGGTAGCAATCAGCCCCAGCATTTT. Its translation is CAWSGSNQPQHF.

V and J are TRBV30 and TRBJ2-5; weak D call: TRBD1 (6 bases). V lost 1 base, J lost 5 bases, and 17 bases lay in between. Germline V gene sequence: CDR1 GTSNPN, CDR2 SVGIG (reference sequence). The CDR3 spans 15 residues. The CDR3 loop reads CAWSGVQGLLETQYF. For the CDR3, the DNA is TGTGCCTGGAGTGGGGTCCAGGGGTTGTTGGAGACCCAGTACTTC.

The gene calls are TRBV18 and TRBJ1-3, with D hard to call. Germline assignment: CDR1 KGHSH and CDR2 LQKENI. The V and J ends lost 4 bases and 0 bases respectively, with 4 bases between them. The CDR3 sequence is 13 residues long. The CDR3 DNA reads TGTGCCAGCTCACATAGCTCTGGAAACACCATATATTTT. Translation: CASSHSSGNTIYF.

This clone was found a few times. The rearrangement uses TRBV30 and TRBJ1-1, with 7 bases that match TRBD1. The CDR3 length is 12 residues. J was trimmed by 4 bases and V by 6 bases; bases with no gene match: 5. CDR1 and CDR2 from the germline V gene are GTSNPN and SVGIG (reference sequence). The CDR3 loop is CACSQGGTEAFF. DNA for the CDR3: TGTGCCTGTAGCCAGGGGGGCACTGAAGCTTTCTTT.

The rearrangement joins TRBV29-1 to TRBJ1-1, with D possibly TRBD1 on 5 matching bases. The CDR3 runs 15 residues. V was clipped by 6 bases and J by 3 bases, with 20 bases between them. Germline V gene data show CDR1 as SQVTM and CDR2 as ANQGSEA. The CDR3 loop is CSVSARERKDTEAFF. CDR3 sequence (DNA): TGCAGCGTCTCCGCCAGGGAGCGAAAGGACACTGAAGCTTTCTTT.

This clone was observed a handful of times. V usage is TRBV11-2 and J usage is TRBJ2-3; TRBD2 matches 11 bases. The germline CDR1 and CDR2 sequences are SGHAT and FQNNGV. V gave up 1 base and J gave up 0 bases; unmatched junction bases: 3. The CDR3 consists of 17 residues. CDR3 protein: CASSLGLAGGSTDTQYF. CDR3 sequence (DNA): TGTGCCAGCAGCTTAGGGCTAGCGGGAGGAAGCACAGATACGCAGTATTTT.